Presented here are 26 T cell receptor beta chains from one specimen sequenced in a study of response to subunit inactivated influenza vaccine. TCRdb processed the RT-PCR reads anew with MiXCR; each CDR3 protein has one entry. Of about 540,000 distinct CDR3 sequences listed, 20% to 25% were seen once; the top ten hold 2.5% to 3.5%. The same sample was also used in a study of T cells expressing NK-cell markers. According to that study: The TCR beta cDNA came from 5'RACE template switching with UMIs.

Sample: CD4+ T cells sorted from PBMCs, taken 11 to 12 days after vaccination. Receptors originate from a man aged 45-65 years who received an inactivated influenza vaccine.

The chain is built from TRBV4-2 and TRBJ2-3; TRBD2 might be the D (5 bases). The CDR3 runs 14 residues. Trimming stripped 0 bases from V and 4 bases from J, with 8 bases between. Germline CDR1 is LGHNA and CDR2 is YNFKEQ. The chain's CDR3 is CASSQDLRADTQYF. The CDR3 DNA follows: TGTGCCAGCAGCCAAGATTTGAGGGCAGATACGCAGTATTTT.

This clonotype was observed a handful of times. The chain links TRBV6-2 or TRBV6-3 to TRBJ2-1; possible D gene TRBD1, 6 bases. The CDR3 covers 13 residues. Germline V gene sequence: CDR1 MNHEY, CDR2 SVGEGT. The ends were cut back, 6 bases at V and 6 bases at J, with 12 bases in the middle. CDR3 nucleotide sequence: TGTGCCAGCAGACCAGCGACAGGCAATGAGCAGTTCTTC. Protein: CASRPATGNEQFF.

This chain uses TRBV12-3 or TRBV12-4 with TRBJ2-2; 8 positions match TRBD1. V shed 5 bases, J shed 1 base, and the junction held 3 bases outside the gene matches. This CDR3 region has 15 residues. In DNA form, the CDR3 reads TGTGCCAGCAGTGCTGGACAGGGGAACACCGGGGAGCTGTTTTTT. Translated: CASSAGQGNTGELFF.

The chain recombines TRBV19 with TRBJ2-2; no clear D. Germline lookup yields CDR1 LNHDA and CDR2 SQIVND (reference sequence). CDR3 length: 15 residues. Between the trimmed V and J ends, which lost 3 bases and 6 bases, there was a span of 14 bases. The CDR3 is CASSMPDLRSGELFF. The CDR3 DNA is TGTGCCAGTAGTATGCCCGACCTCCGTTCCGGGGAGCTGTTTTTT.

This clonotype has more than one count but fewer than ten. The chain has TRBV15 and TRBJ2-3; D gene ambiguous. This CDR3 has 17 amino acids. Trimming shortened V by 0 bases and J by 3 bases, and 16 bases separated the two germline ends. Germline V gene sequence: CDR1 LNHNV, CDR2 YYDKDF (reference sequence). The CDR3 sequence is CATSRDFLATLTDTQYF. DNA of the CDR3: TGTGCCACCAGCAGAGATTTTCTCGCGACTTTGACAGATACGCAGTATTTT.

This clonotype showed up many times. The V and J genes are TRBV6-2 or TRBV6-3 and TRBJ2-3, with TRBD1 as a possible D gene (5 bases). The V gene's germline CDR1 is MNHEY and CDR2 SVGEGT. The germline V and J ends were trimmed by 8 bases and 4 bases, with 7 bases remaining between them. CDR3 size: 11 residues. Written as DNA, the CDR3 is TGTGCCAGCGGGGCTTCAGATACGCAGTATTTT. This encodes CASGASDTQYF.

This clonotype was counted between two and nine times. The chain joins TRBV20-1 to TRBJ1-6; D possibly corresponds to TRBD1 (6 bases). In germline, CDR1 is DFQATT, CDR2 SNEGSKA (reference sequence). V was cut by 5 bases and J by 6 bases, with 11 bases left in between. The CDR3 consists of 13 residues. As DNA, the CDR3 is TGCAGTGCTCTACAGGGTTTTAATTCACCCCTCCACTTT. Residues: CSALQGFNSPLHF.

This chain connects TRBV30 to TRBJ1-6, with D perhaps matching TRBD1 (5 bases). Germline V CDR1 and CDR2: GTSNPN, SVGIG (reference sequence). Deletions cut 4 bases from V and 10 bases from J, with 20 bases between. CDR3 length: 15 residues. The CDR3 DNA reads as TGTGCCTGGAAAATTAGTCAGGGTGCACGATCACCCCTCCACTTT. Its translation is CAWKISQGARSPLHF.

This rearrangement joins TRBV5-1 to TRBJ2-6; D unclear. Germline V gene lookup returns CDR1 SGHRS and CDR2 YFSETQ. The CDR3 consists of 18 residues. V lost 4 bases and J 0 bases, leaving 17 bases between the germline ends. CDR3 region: CASSPAVKLSSGANVLTF. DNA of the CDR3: TGCGCCAGCAGCCCGGCGGTAAAACTCTCCTCTGGGGCCAACGTCCTGACTTTC.

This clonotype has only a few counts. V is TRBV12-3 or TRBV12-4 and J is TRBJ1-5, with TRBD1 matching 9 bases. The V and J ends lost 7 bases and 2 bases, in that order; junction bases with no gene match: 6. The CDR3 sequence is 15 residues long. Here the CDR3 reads CASTGQGIGNQPQHF. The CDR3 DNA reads TGTGCCAGCACGGGACAGGGAATCGGCAATCAGCCCCAGCATTTT.

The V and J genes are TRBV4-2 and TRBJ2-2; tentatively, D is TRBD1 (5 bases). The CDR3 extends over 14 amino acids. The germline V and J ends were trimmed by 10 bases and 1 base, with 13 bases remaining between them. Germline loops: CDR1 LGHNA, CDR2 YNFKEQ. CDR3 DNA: TGTGCCATGGGCCCTGGACAGAACACCGGGGAGCTGTTTTTT. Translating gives CAMGPGQNTGELFF.

CDR3 protein: CATLGGGYTF. The CDR3 DNA reads as TGTGCCACCCTGGGTGGGGGCTACACCTTC. The rearrangement uses TRBV19 and TRBJ1-2, with no clear D. The CDR3 is 10 residues long. Looked up from germline, CDR1 is LNHDA and CDR2 is SQIVND (reference sequence). Trimming shortened V by 10 bases and J by 8 bases, and 11 bases separated the two germline ends.

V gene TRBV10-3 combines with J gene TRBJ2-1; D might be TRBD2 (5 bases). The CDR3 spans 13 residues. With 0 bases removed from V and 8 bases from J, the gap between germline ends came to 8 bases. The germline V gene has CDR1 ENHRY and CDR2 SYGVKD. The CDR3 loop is CAISESMEDEQFF. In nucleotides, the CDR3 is TGTGCCATCAGTGAGTCGATGGAGGATGAGCAGTTCTTC.

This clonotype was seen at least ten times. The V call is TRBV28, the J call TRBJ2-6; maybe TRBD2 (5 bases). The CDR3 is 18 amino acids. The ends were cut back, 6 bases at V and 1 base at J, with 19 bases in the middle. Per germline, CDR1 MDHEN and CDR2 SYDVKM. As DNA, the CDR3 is TGTGCCAGCAGCTCCTCCGGGGTCCGGCGGTCTGGGGCCAACGTCCTGACTTTC. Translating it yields CASSSSGVRRSGANVLTF.

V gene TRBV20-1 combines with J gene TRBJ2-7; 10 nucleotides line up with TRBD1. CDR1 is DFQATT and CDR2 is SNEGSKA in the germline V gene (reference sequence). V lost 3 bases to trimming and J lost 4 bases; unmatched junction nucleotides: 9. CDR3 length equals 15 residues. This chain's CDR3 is CSARVGTGDPYEQYF. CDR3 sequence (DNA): TGCAGTGCTAGGGTAGGGACAGGGGATCCATACGAGCAGTACTTC.

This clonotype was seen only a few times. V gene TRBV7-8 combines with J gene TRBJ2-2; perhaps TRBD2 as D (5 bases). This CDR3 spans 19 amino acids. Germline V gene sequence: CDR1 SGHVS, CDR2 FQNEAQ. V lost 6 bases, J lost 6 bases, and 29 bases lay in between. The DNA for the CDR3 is TGTGCCAGCAGTTTCTCTCGAGTTCCGATTCCCTTCGGGGCCGGGGAGCTGTTTTTT. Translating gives CASSFSRVPIPFGAGELFF.

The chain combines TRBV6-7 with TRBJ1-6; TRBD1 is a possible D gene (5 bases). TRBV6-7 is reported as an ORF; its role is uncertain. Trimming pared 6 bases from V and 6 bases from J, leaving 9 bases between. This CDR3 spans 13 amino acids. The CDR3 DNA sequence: TGTGCCAGCAGGCGACAGCCTAATTCACCCCTCCACTTT. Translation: CASRRQPNSPLHF.

CDR3 in DNA: TGTGCCAGCAGGGGACAGGCCTCTGGGGAGCTGTTTTTT. Protein product: CASRGQASGELFF. The chain employs TRBV7-2 and TRBJ2-2; TRBD1 aligns across 8 bases. The J segment lost 8 bases and the V segment lost 6 bases, leaving 5 bases of the junction unmatched. This CDR3 has 13 amino acids. The germline CDR1 and CDR2 sequences are SGHTA and FQGNSA.

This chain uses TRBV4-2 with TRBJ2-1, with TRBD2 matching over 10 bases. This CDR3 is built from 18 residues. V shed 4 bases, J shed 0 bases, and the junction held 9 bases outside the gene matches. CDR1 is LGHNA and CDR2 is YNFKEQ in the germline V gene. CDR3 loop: CASSPFLAGGPSYNEQFF. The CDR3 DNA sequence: TGTGCCAGCAGCCCCTTCTTAGCGGGGGGCCCCTCCTACAATGAGCAGTTCTTC.

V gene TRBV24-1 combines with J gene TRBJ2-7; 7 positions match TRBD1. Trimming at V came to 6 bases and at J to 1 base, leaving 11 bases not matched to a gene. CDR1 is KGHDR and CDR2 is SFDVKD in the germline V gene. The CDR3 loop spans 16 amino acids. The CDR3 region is CATSFHPDRSSYEQYF. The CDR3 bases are TGTGCCACCAGTTTTCATCCGGACAGGTCTTCCTACGAGCAGTACTTC.

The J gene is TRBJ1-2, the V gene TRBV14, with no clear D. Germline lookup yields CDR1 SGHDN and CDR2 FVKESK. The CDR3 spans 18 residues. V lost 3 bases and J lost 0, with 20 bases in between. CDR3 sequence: CASSHRFSQREANYGYTF. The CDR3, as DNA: TGTGCCAGCAGCCACCGTTTTTCCCAACGGGAAGCTAACTATGGCTACACCTTC.

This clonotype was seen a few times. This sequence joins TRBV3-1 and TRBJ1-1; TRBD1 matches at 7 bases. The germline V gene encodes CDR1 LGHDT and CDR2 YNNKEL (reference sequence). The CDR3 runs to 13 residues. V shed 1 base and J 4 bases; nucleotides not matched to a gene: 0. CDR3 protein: CASSQGTGTEAFF. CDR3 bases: TGTGCCAGCAGCCAAGGGACAGGCACTGAAGCTTTCTTT.

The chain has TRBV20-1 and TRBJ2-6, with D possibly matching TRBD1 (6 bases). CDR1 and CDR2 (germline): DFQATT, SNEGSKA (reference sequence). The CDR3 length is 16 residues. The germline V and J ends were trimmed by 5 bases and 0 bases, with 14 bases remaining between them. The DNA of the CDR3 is TGCAGTGCTCGCTCGGACAGCCTCTCTGGGGCCAACGTCCTGACTTTC. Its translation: CSARSDSLSGANVLTF.

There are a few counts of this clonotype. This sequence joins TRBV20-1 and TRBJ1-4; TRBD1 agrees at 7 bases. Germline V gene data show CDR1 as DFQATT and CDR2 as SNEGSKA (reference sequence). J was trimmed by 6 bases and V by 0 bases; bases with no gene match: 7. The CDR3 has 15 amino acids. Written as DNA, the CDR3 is TGCAGTGCTAGAGACAGGAGGGGGCTAGATGAAAAACTGTTTTTT. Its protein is CSARDRRGLDEKLFF.

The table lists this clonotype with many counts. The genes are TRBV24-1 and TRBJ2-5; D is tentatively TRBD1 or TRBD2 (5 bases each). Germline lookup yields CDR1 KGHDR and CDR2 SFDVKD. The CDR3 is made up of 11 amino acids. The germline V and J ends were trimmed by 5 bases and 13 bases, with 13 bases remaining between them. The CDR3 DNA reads TGTGCCACCAGTGCCCCGGGACCCCTGTACTTC. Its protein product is CATSAPGPLYF.

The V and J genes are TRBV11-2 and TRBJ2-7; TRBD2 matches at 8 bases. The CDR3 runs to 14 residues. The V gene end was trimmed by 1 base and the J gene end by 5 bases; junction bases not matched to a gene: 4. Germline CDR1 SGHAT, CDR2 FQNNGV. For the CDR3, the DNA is TGTGCCAGCAGCTTAGCGGGAGGGCCTCACGAGCAGTACTTC. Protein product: CASSLAGGPHEQYF.